The TCR beta chain under discussion was sequenced for a study of cytomegalovirus exposure and HLA in healthy donors. Study findings and constraints: The study found most TCR sequences rare, yet found some public TCRs in many donors.

This CDR3 has 14 residues. Trimming took off 7 bases at V and 0 bases at J, with 11 bases between the two ends. Germline V gene sequence: CDR1 MNHNS, CDR2 SASEGT. Some clones are missing from TCRdb's copy, which holds only in-frame ones; the method was immunoSEQ multiplex PCR. The sample includes 120,000 to 150,000 clones, 91% of them seen just once. As to this clone: Its antigen remains unknown.

Source material: PBMCs. The rearrangement links TRBV6-1 to TRBJ2-3; D gene ambiguous. The receptor was isolated from a man between 18 and 35 years old in good health and CMV-seronegative. In DNA form, the CDR3 reads TGTGCCAGCAACTCACTTCTTAGCACAGATACGCAGTATTTT. Its translation is CASNSLLSTDTQYF.